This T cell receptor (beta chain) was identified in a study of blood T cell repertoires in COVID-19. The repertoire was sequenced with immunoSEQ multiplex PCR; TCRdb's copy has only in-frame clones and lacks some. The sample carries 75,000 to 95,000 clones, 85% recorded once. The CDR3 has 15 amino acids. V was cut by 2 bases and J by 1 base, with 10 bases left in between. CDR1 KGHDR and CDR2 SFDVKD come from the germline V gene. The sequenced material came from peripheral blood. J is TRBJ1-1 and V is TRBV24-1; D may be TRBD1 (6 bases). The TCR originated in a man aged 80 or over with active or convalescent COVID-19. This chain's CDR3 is CATSDSRGWNTEAFF. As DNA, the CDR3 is TGTGCCACCAGTGATTCGAGGGGGTGGAACACTGAAGCTTTCTTT.